The sequence of this TCR beta chain was determined in a study of blood T cells in healthy people across ages. Points from the study as a whole: A conclusive naive versus antigen-experienced comparison was prevented by the unsorted PBMCs.

With a J-beta primer mix and a sample-barcoded 5' primer, a second PCR ran roughly 6 to 11 cycles. MiXCR, applied by TCRdb to the 5' RACE reads, yields one record per CDR3 protein. This table has around 1,500,000 distinct CDR3 sequences, roughly 28% appearing once. Comments on this clonotype: Its target is unknown.

The clonotype comes from a woman younger than 45 in good health. The source material was blood.

DNA for the CDR3: TGCGCCAGCAGCTCGTGGCTCTTGGGCGGGGAGCTGTTTTTT. This sequence encodes CASSSWLLGGELFF. The rearrangement uses TRBV5-1 and TRBJ2-2; D remains ambiguous. V was cut by 3 bases and J by 7 bases, with 13 bases left in between. The CDR3 sequence is 14 residues long. CDR1 and CDR2 from the germline V gene are SGHRS and YFSETQ.